These 12 T cell receptor beta chains share one sample of origin, sequenced in a study of regulatory T cells in long-lasting Graves disease. The time point denotes: persistent/refractory GD, antithyroid drugs over 5 years with positive TRAb. From RNA extracted from PBMCs, the TCR library was made. iRepertoire HTBI primers and Arm-PCR of CDR3 regions built TCR beta libraries. MiXCR was run by TCRdb on the multiplex PCR reads, yielding one entry per CDR3 protein. Seen here are roughly 300,000 distinct CDR3 sequences, around 20% observed once, and the top ten hold about 61%. The material sequenced was peripheral blood mononuclear cells (PBMCs), taken when the disease was refractory, from a patient treated with antithyroid drugs. These receptors came from a female donor with Graves disease.

As regards this clonotype: It may be a read error: a sequence one base away is much more abundant. The chain combines TRBV11-2 with TRBJ2-7; D possibly uses TRBD1 or TRBD2 (5 bases each). The CDR3 contains 17 residues. Germline CDR1 reads SGHAT; CDR2 reads FQNNGV. The germline V and J ends were trimmed by 4 bases and 4 bases, with 23 bases remaining between them. In nucleotides, the CDR3 is TGTGCCAGCAGCTCGCTCGGACCAGGGAGCGTGCGGTACGAGCAGTACTTC. This gives the protein CASSSLGPGSVRYEQYF.

This clonotype appeared a few times. This sequence joins TRBV6-1 and TRBJ2-5, with a weak D call TRBD2 (5 bases). The V end was cut by 6 bases, the J end by 2 bases, with 22 bases between. The CDR3 has 17 residues. The germline V gene has CDR1 MNHNS and CDR2 SASEGT. CDR3 sequence: CASSPWGSSGSQETQYF. The CDR3 DNA is TGTGCCAGCAGCCCGTGGGGTTCAAGCGGAAGTCAAGAGACCCAGTACTTC.

The gene calls are TRBV7-9 and TRBJ2-7; D is tentatively TRBD1 or TRBD2 (5 bases each). This CDR3 has 13 residues. Deletions cut 3 bases from V and 4 bases from J, with 10 bases between. CDR1 and CDR2 (germline): SEHNR, FQNEAQ (reference sequence). As DNA, the CDR3 is TGTGCCAGCAGCTTCCGGGACGCTTACGAGCAGTACTTC. Amino acids: CASSFRDAYEQYF.

V is TRBV6-1 and J is TRBJ1-1, with 7 bases aligning to TRBD1. The CDR3 length is 14 residues. V lost 7 bases and J lost 4; bases outside the gene matches: 9. Germline CDR1 reads MNHNS; CDR2 reads SASEGT. In DNA, the CDR3 is TGTGCCAGCATTAGGAGACAGGGAGGCACTGAAGCTTTCTTT. Its protein is CASIRRQGGTEAFF.

This clonotype has ten or more counts. The chain links TRBV7-3 to TRBJ1-5, with unresolved D. CDR1 is SGHTA and CDR2 is FQGTGA in the germline V gene. This CDR3 region has 15 residues. V lost 4 bases and J 4 bases, leaving 14 bases between the germline ends. The CDR3 bases are TGTGCCAGCAGCTCCTACTGCAAGCAAAATCAGCCCCAGCATTTT. Translated: CASSSYCKQNQPQHF.

This clonotype occurred a few times. V is TRBV20-1 and J is TRBJ1-6; 8 nucleotides agree with TRBD1. CDR1 and CDR2 (germline): DFQATT, SNEGSKA (reference sequence). The ends lost 5 bases at V and 6 bases at J; junction bases unmatched: 9. The CDR3 loop spans 15 amino acids. CDR3 sequence reads: CSAGLTGGINSPLHF. In DNA form, the CDR3 reads TGCAGTGCTGGGCTCACAGGGGGAATTAATTCACCCCTCCACTTT.

This clonotype was picked up many times. J is TRBJ2-7 and V is TRBV28; 9 positions match TRBD2. The CDR3 covers 14 residues. Looked up from germline, CDR1 is MDHEN and CDR2 is SYDVKM. V gave up 9 bases and J gave up 5 bases; unmatched junction bases: 11. The CDR3 is CASCVVLAGHEQYF. CDR3 DNA sequence: TGTGCCAGTTGCGTAGTCCTAGCGGGACACGAGCAGTACTTC.

This clonotype was seen a few times. The chain joins TRBV10-3 to TRBJ1-5; 7 bases line up with TRBD1. CDR1 is ENHRY and CDR2 is SYGVKD in the germline V gene. This CDR3 contains 16 residues. With V trimmed by 2 bases and J by 5 bases, 9 bases remained unmatched. This CDR3 is CAISERGPDFYQPQHF. The DNA of the CDR3 is TGTGCCATCAGTGAGAGGGGGCCCGACTTCTATCAGCCCCAGCATTTT.

As to this clonotype: It may be a read error: a sequence one base away is much more abundant. The rearrangement uses TRBV6-1 and TRBJ2-5; D unresolved. V was trimmed by 2 bases and J by 7 bases, leaving 14 bases between them. Per germline, CDR1 MNHNS and CDR2 SASEGT. The CDR3 runs 14 residues. Here the CDR3 reads CASSETWVTGTQYF. In nucleotides, the CDR3 is TGTGCCAGCAGTGAAACCTGGGTCACGGGGACCCAGTACTTC.

The V and J genes are TRBV9 and TRBJ2-2, with 7 bases fitting TRBD2. Per the germline V gene, CDR1 is SGDLS and CDR2 is YYNGEE. V dropped 5 bases and J dropped 5; count of bases not matched to a gene: 12. CDR3 length: 16 residues. CDR3 sequence: CASSPQAGLGTGELFF. The CDR3 bases are TGTGCCAGCAGTCCCCAAGCGGGGTTGGGGACCGGGGAGCTGTTTTTT.

This clonotype was seen a handful of times. CDR3: CASSLDRPYEQYF. The CDR3 DNA reads as TGTGCCAGCAGCTTGGACAGACCCTACGAGCAGTACTTC. This chain links TRBV5-5 with TRBJ2-7; D is undetermined. V was clipped by 0 bases and J by 2 bases, with 6 bases between them. The V gene's germline CDR1 is SGHKS and CDR2 YYEKEE (reference sequence). The CDR3 totals 13 residues.

The table lists this clonotype with many counts. The CDR3 reads CASSSQLETQYF. The CDR3 coding sequence is TGTGCCAGCAGTTCCCAGCTAGAGACCCAGTACTTC. The chain combines TRBV28 with TRBJ2-5; D ambiguous. With 4 bases removed from V and 4 bases from J, the gap between germline ends came to 7 bases. The length of the CDR3 is 12 residues. Germline V gene sequence: CDR1 MDHEN, CDR2 SYDVKM.